These 16 T cell receptor beta chains were sequenced from one sample in a study of T cells in Graves' hyperthyroidism and ophthalmopathy. Amplification yielded TCR beta CDR3 regions, with RNA transcripts as the source. First-round RT-PCR with HTBI primers amplified the TCR CDR3 region. Via MiXCR, TCRdb re-called the multiplex PCR reads, giving one row per CDR3 protein. The profile shows more than 300,000 distinct CDR3 sequences, approximately 17% of them singletons. Sequences were obtained from blood. Receptors originate from a man younger than 30 with Graves' ophthalmopathy.

This clonotype was detected only a few times. The gene calls are TRBV28 and TRBJ2-5; no clear D gene. Germline V gene data show CDR1 as MDHEN and CDR2 as SYDVKM. The V end lost 2 bases, the J end lost 13 bases, and 11 bases lay between the germline ends. The CDR3 has 11 residues. CDR3: CASSLEALWYF. DNA of the CDR3: TGTGCCAGCAGTTTAGAGGCGCTATGGTACTTC.

The table lists this clonotype with many counts. The chain couples TRBV11-3 to TRBJ1-2; D is undetermined. V was shortened by 5 bases and J by 6 bases, with 16 bases between the two germline ends. Germline CDR1 and CDR2: SGHNT and YENEEA. The CDR3 runs 14 residues. CDR3 region: CASSQRQRANGYTF. CDR3 coding DNA: TGTGCCAGCAGCCAACGGCAGCGGGCGAATGGCTACACCTTC.

This clonotype was detected a few times. The chain couples TRBV3-1 to TRBJ1-1; D is ambiguous. The CDR3 contains 15 residues. V dropped 4 bases and J dropped 3 bases, with 15 bases sitting between them. Per germline, CDR1 LGHDT and CDR2 YNNKEL (reference sequence). The CDR3 here is CASSLLPGDDTEAFF. CDR3 bases: TGTGCCAGCAGCCTATTACCCGGTGATGACACTGAAGCTTTCTTT.

The chain joins TRBV12-3 or TRBV12-4 to TRBJ2-3; D is possibly TRBD1 (8 bases). Trimming removed 5 bases at V and 2 bases at J, with 17 bases between. This CDR3 has 16 residues. For the CDR3, the DNA is TGTGCCAGCAGTGAATACAGGGGGGGCGACACAGATACGCAGTATTTT. It encodes CASSEYRGGDTDTQYF.

Ten or more counts support this clonotype. The chain is built from TRBV7-3 and TRBJ1-1; 11 bases match TRBD1. The germline V gene has CDR1 SGHTA and CDR2 FQGTGA. CDR3 size: 15 residues. V lost 4 bases and J lost 3; bases outside the gene matches: 4. This CDR3 is CASSWTGGEDTEAFF. The CDR3 DNA follows: TGTGCCAGCAGCTGGACAGGGGGCGAGGACACTGAAGCTTTCTTT. Full variable domain (outside the CDR3, taken from reference TRBV7-3 and TRBJ1-1): GAGVSQTPSNKVTEKGKYVELRCDPISGHTALYWYRQSLGQGPEFLIYFQGTGAADDSGLPNDRFFAVRPEGSVSTLKIQRTERGDSAVYLCASSWTGGEDTEAFFGQGTRLTVV.

The chain employs TRBV24-1 and TRBJ2-2; D may correspond to TRBD1 or TRBD2 (6 bases each). This CDR3 is built from 15 residues. V lost 1 base and J lost 9, with 14 bases in between. From germline, CDR1 is KGHDR and CDR2 SFDVKD. The CDR3 DNA sequence: TGTGCCACCAGTGATTTCCAACCCGGGGGCCGGGAGCTGTTTTTT. Its translation is CATSDFQPGGRELFF.

This clonotype came up a few times. The CDR3 region is CASTWGDGQNYGYTF. The CDR3, as DNA: TGTGCCAGCACCTGGGGGGACGGCCAGAACTATGGCTACACCTTC. J is TRBJ1-2 and V is TRBV6-4; weak D call: TRBD1 (5 bases). Trimming cost V 7 bases and J 2 bases, with 17 bases left between them. This CDR3 is 15 amino acids long. Per germline, CDR1 MRHNA and CDR2 SNTAGT.

The V call is TRBV12-3 or TRBV12-4, the J call TRBJ1-2, with D possibly being TRBD1 (5 bases). V lost 6 bases and J 4 bases, leaving 12 bases between the germline ends. The CDR3 totals 13 residues. The CDR3 loop is CASRKTDLYGYTF. The DNA for the CDR3 is TGTGCCAGCAGAAAGACAGACCTCTATGGCTACACCTTC.

This clonotype was picked up a small number of times. The chain combines TRBV5-1 with TRBJ1-2; possibly TRBD1 for D (6 bases). The V and J ends lost 1 base and 2 bases respectively, with 15 bases between them. This CDR3 region has 16 residues. From germline, CDR1 is SGHRS and CDR2 YFSETQ. CDR3 in amino acids: CASSLSAGGANYGYTF. The CDR3 DNA reads as TGCGCCAGCAGCTTGAGCGCCGGGGGCGCCAACTATGGCTACACCTTC. The entire variable domain, with the rest obtained from reference TRBV5-1 and TRBJ1-2, is as follows: KAGVTQTPRYLIKTRGQQVTLSCSPISGHRSVSWYQQTPGQGLQFLFEYFSETQRNKGNFPGRFSGRQFSNSRSEMNVSTLELGDSALYLCASSLSAGGANYGYTFGSGTRLTVV.

This clonotype was seen only a few times. Sequence at one end of the junction differs from germline and may be a read error. The chain combines TRBV24-1 with TRBJ2-2, with D perhaps TRBD1 (7 bases). This CDR3 region has 15 residues. From germline, CDR1 is KGHDR and CDR2 SFDVKD. In DNA, the CDR3 is TGTGTCACCAATGCGGGACAGCTCGTAACCGGGGAGCTGTTTTTT. It translates to CVTNAGQLVTGELFF.

Details on this clonotype: A much larger clone lies a single base off, so this may be a read error. This sequence joins TRBV6-9 and TRBJ1-2; unclear D gene. V gave up 3 bases and J gave up 8 bases, with 19 bases separating them. In germline, CDR1 is MNHGY, CDR2 SVAAGI. This CDR3 is built from 15 residues. CDR3 residues: CASSYLAGPSYGYTF. Here the CDR3 DNA reads TGTGCCAGCAGTTACTTGGCGGGTCCTTCCTACGGCTACACCTTC.

The chain employs TRBV12-3 or TRBV12-4 and TRBJ1-6; 7 bases line up with TRBD1. Unmatched junction bases numbered 4, after V lost 7 bases and J lost 7 bases. The CDR3 consists of 13 residues. As DNA, the CDR3 is TGTGCCAGCAAGCCGGGACAGAATTCACCCCTCCACTTT. It is translated as CASKPGQNSPLHF.

V gene TRBV7-9 combines with J gene TRBJ2-1; 11 nucleotides agree with TRBD2. The CDR3 spans 19 residues. V trimming: 6 bases; J trimming: 2 bases; junction bases outside the gene matches: 15. Germline values: CDR1 SEHNR, CDR2 FQNEAQ (reference sequence). The CDR3 loop reads CASSRDSSGGHFPYNEQFF. DNA of the CDR3: TGTGCCAGCAGTCGGGACTCTAGCGGGGGGCATTTTCCCTACAATGAGCAGTTCTTC.

This clonotype was recorded at least ten times. CDR3 sequence: CASSLQLGGDSPLHF. The CDR3 DNA sequence: TGTGCCAGCAGCCTCCAGCTTGGGGGGGATTCACCCCTCCACTTT. This chain uses TRBV11-2 with TRBJ1-6, with D maybe TRBD1 (5 bases). V was trimmed by 5 bases and J by 8 bases, leaving 16 bases between them. Looked up from germline, CDR1 is SGHAT and CDR2 is FQNNGV. This CDR3 comprises 15 residues.

In this sample, this clonotype turned up many times. The chain joins TRBV5-1 to TRBJ1-6; D unresolved. The CDR3 loop spans 16 amino acids. V lost 0 bases and J 5 bases, leaving 12 bases between the germline ends. CDR1 and CDR2 from the germline V gene are SGHRS and YFSETQ. The CDR3 sequence: CASSLDPAENNSPLHF. CDR3 DNA sequence: TGCGCCAGCAGCTTGGACCCGGCGGAGAATAATTCACCCCTCCACTTT.

The chain links TRBV10-3 to TRBJ1-1; no definite D call. Germline CDR1 ENHRY, CDR2 SYGVKD. V was shortened by 0 bases and J by 6 bases, with 8 bases between the two germline ends. This CDR3 is 13 amino acids long. The CDR3 sequence: CAISESPTPEAFF. The CDR3 DNA sequence: TGTGCCATCAGTGAGTCGCCAACGCCTGAAGCTTTCTTT.